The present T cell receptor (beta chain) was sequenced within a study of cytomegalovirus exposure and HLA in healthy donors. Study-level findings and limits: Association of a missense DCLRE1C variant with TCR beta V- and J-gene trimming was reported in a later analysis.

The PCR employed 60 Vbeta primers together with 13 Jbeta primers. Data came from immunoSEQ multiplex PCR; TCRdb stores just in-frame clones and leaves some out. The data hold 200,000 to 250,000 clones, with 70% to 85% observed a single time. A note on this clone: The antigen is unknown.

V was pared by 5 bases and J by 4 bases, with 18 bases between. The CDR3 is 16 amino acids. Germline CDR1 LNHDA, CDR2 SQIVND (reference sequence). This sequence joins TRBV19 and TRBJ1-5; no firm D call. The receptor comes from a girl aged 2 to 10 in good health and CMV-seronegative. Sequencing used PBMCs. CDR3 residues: CASSLSPGDSNQPQHF. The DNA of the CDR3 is TGTGCCAGTAGTTTAAGTCCCGGGGATTCAAATCAGCCCCAGCATTTT.